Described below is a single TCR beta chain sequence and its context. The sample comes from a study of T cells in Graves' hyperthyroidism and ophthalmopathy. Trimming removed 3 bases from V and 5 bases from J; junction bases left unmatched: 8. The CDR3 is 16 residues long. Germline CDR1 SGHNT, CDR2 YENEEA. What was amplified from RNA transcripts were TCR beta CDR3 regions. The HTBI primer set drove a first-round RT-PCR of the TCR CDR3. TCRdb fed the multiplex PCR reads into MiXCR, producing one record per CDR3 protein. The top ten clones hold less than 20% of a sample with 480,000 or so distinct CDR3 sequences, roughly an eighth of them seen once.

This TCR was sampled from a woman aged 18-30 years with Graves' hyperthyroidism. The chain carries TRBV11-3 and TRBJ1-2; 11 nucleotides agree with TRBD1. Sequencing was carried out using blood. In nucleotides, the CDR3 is TGTGCCAGCAGCTTCCTCGGACAGGGGGCGCATTATGGCTACACCTTC. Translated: CASSFLGQGAHYGYTF.